A selection of T cell receptor beta chains follows, all from one sample in a study of blood T cells in healthy people across ages. TCRdb itself ran the 5' RACE reads through MiXCR, one entry per CDR3 protein. The sample includes fewer than 900,000 distinct CDR3 sequences, around 40% of them seen just once. Input material: blood. These receptors were collected from an older woman in good health. The CDR3 runs from the conserved cysteine through the conserved F or W. D genes are given only for firm matches. Where a row states a size, it is once, few, many or the class of an expanded clone; other rows omit it.

>TRBV7-8|TRBD1|TRBJ2-1|.
CASSLEGQGIQETQFF
TGTGCCAGCAGCTTAGAGGGACAGGGGATCCAAGAGACCCAGTTCTTC
>TRBV12-3/TRBV12-4|.|TRBJ2-2|.
CASSGPGTGELFF
TGTGCCAGCAGTGGTCCAGGCACCGGGGAGCTGTTTTTT
>TRBV20-1|.|TRBJ2-1|.
CSARALVGAGGYNEQFF
TGCAGTGCTAGAGCCCTCGTGGGGGCTGGCGGTTACAATGAGCAGTTCTTC
>TRBV6-5|TRBD2|TRBJ2-5|few
CASSSLAGGQYF
TGTGCCAGCAGTTCCCTAGCGGGAGGGCAGTACTTC
>TRBV6-2/TRBV6-3|.|TRBJ1-2|few
CASSYGGGDGYTF
TGTGCCAGCAGTTACGGAGGAGGGGATGGCTACACCTTC
>TRBV10-3|.|TRBJ1-4|.
CAIQSQSTNEKLFF
TGTGCCATCCAGTCCCAATCAACTAATGAAAAACTGTTTTTT
>TRBV5-1|TRBD1|TRBJ2-2|.
CASSPRQGSTGELFF
TGCGCCAGCAGCCCCCGACAGGGGTCCACCGGGGAGCTGTTTTTT
>TRBV4-1|.|TRBJ2-7|.
CASSQTGSGEQYF
TGCGCCAGCAGCCAAACCGGGTCCGGCGAGCAGTACTTC
>TRBV18|.|TRBJ2-7|once
CASSPRDTFASYGQYF
TGTGCCAGCTCCCCTAGGGACACCTTCGCCTCCTACGGGCAGTACTTC
>TRBV29-1|.|TRBJ2-5|few
CSVVVPEETQYF
TGCAGCGTTGTGGTCCCAGAAGAGACCCAGTACTTC
>TRBV12-3/TRBV12-4|TRBD1|TRBJ2-3|.
CASASTGGTDAQYF
TGTGCCAGCGCTAGTACAGGGGGCACAGATGCGCAGTATTTT
>TRBV3-1|.|TRBJ2-3|.
CASRGYGTDTQYF
TGTGCCAGCAGGGGCTACGGCACAGATACGCAGTATTTT
>TRBV5-1|TRBD2|TRBJ2-4|.
CASTDGLAGELNEQYF
TGCGCCAGCACTGACGGACTAGCGGGGGAGCTCAATGAGCAGTACTTC
>TRBV12-3/TRBV12-4|.|TRBJ1-5|.
CASSQKGGNQPQHF
TGTGCCAGCAGCCAGAAGGGGGGGAATCAGCCCCAGCATTTT
>TRBV7-3|.|TRBJ2-7|.
CTSSQGKLDSYEQYF
TGCACCAGCAGCCAAGGGAAACTAGATTCCTACGAGCAGTACTTC
>TRBV20-1|TRBD2|TRBJ2-5|.
CSGAGGRETQYF
TGCAGTGGAGCGGGGGGGCGAGAGACCCAGTACTTC
>TRBV3-1|.|TRBJ1-6|.
CASSHGGAGEYSPLHF
TGTGCCAGCAGCCATGGCGGCGCAGGGGAGTATTCACCCCTCCACTTT
>TRBV5-1|TRBD2|TRBJ2-5|few
CASSLGAGEQETQYF
TGCGCCAGCAGCTTGGGGGCGGGGGAACAAGAGACCCAGTACTTC
>TRBV5-1|.|TRBJ2-3|few
CASSLGASFATDTQYF
TGCGCCAGCAGCCTGGGGGCTAGCTTCGCCACAGATACGCAGTATTTT
>TRBV30|.|TRBJ1-2|.
CAWSVSSKANYGYTF
TGTGCCTGGAGTGTATCGAGCAAGGCGAACTATGGCTACACCTTC
>TRBV11-2|.|TRBJ2-7|.
CASSFFSSDSYEQYF
TGTGCCAGCAGCTTTTTCTCTAGCGACTCCTACGAGCAGTACTTC
>TRBV12-3/TRBV12-4|TRBD1|TRBJ2-5|few
CASSEVQGATETQYF
TGTGCCAGCAGTGAGGTGCAGGGGGCTACGGAGACCCAGTACTTC
>TRBV6-2/TRBV6-3|.|TRBJ2-1|.
CASSYKLPGNERFF
TGTGCCAGCAGTTACAAACTCCCCGGCAATGAGCGGTTCTTC
>TRBV6-2/TRBV6-3|.|TRBJ2-1|few
CASQLRQASYNEQFF
TGTGCCTCGCAGCTACGACAGGCGTCCTACAATGAGCAGTTCTTC
>TRBV7-9|.|TRBJ1-2|few
CASSPADIYGYTF
TGTGCCAGCAGCCCCGCCGACATCTATGGCTACACCTTC
>TRBV9|TRBD1|TRBJ2-7|.
CASSVRQGAYEQYF
TGTGCCAGCAGCGTGAGACAGGGGGCCTACGAGCAGTACTTC
>TRBV12-3/TRBV12-4|.|TRBJ2-7|many
CASSSDAYSYEQYF
TGTGCCAGCAGTTCAGACGCGTACTCCTACGAGCAGTACTTC
>TRBV3-1|.|TRBJ2-3|.
CASSQEGQTDTQYF
TGTGCCAGCAGCCAAGAGGGCCAGACAGATACGCAGTATTTT
>TRBV20-1|.|TRBJ2-2|.
CSARVLTNTGELFF
TGTAGTGCTAGAGTCCTAACTAACACCGGGGAGCTGTTTTTT
>TRBV6-6|.|TRBJ1-5|few
CASSYSPGTEQPQHF
TGTGCCAGCAGTTACTCACCAGGGACTGAGCAGCCCCAGCATTTT
>TRBV20-1|.|TRBJ2-7|.
CSARDYQTYEQYF
TGCAGTGCTAGAGACTACCAAACCTACGAGCAGTACTTC
>TRBV10-3|.|TRBJ2-3|.
CATGQLSTDTQYF
TGTGCCACCGGACAGCTTAGCACAGATACGCAGTATTTT
>TRBV27|.|TRBJ2-7|.
CASSFVGDSFSYNEQYF
TGTGCCAGCAGTTTTGTTGGTGACAGTTTTTCGTACAATGAGCAGTACTTC
>TRBV4-1|TRBD2|TRBJ2-4|few
CASSPTLASLAKNIQYF
TGCGCCAGCAGCCCAACACTAGCGAGTCTAGCCAAAAACATTCAGTACTTC
>TRBV4-3|TRBD1|TRBJ2-5|many
CASSQSPGQPTQYF
TGCGCCAGCAGCCAAAGCCCGGGACAGCCGACCCAGTACTTC
>TRBV2|.|TRBJ1-2|.
CASSERGSGYTF
TGTGCCAGCAGTGAAAGGGGTTCCGGCTACACCTTC
>TRBV5-1|TRBD2|TRBJ2-5|.
CASSLARLAGLYQETQYF
TGCGCCAGCAGCTTGGCCCGACTAGCGGGGCTGTACCAAGAGACCCAGTACTTC
>TRBV7-6|.|TRBJ2-3|few
CASSPTGDISTDTQYF
TGTGCCAGCAGCCCGACGGGCGACATTAGCACAGATACGCAGTATTTT
>TRBV7-2|.|TRBJ2-5|.
CASSLMGQGGDKQYF
TGTGCCAGCAGCTTAATGGGTCAGGGAGGAGACAAGCAGTACTTC
>TRBV28|.|TRBJ1-3|.
CASSSPDISGNTIYF
TGTGCCAGCAGTTCCCCGGACATCTCTGGAAACACCATATATTTT
>TRBV29-1|.|TRBJ2-1|.
CSAAPRLVYNEQFF
TGCAGCGCCGCCCCCAGACTAGTCTACAATGAGCAGTTCTTC